What follows are 12 T cell receptor beta chains derived from one specimen sequenced in a study of cytomegalovirus exposure and HLA in healthy donors. It was with 60 Vbeta and 13 Jbeta primers that the PCR ran. Assay used: immunoSEQ multiplex PCR; TCRdb lists only in-frame clones, some missing. The sample has some 100,000 clones; around three quarters are singletons. Sequencing input: PBMCs. These receptors originate from a woman in her fifties or sixties in good health and CMV-seropositive.

V gene TRBV5-6 combines with J gene TRBJ2-7; D is possibly TRBD2 (6 bases). This CDR3 is built from 16 residues. V was cut by 0 bases and J by 4 bases, with 17 bases left in between. Germline V gives CDR1 SGHDT, CDR2 YYEEEE. The CDR3: CASSLAARRDGYEQYF. Written as DNA, the CDR3 is TGTGCCAGCAGCTTGGCGGCGCGGCGGGATGGATACGAGCAGTACTTC.

This clone was detected only once. The gene calls are TRBV19 and TRBJ2-2, with a weak D call TRBD1 (6 bases). Germline V gives CDR1 LNHDA, CDR2 SQIVND (reference sequence). This CDR3 has 15 residues. V was cut by 2 bases and J by 3 bases, with 10 bases left in between. CDR3 amino acids: CASSIMGQHTGELFF. Here the CDR3 DNA reads TGTGCCAGTAGTATAATGGGACAACACACCGGGGAGCTGTTTTTT.

This clone was seen a handful of times. The chain carries TRBV20-1 and TRBJ2-5; D unclear. CDR3 size: 11 residues. Between the trimmed V and J ends, which lost 8 bases and 0 bases, there was a span of 7 bases. Germline-derived CDR1 and CDR2 are DFQATT and SNEGSKA (reference sequence). This CDR3 is CSRYYQETQYF. CDR3 sequence (DNA): TGCAGTCGGTACTACCAAGAGACCCAGTACTTC.

The chain couples TRBV4-1 to TRBJ2-2; weak D call: TRBD1 (6 bases). Germline CDR1 is MGHRA and CDR2 is YSYEKL. The V end was cut by 0 bases, the J end by 6 bases, with 17 bases between. The CDR3 is made up of 17 amino acids. CDR3 DNA sequence: TGCGCCAGCAGCCAAGATCCGGACAGTCCACCCTCCGGGGAGCTGTTTTTT. This gives the protein CASSQDPDSPPSGELFF.

The CDR3 spells CASSFGTGSGNQPQHF. CDR3 in DNA: TGTGCCAGCAGCTTTGGGACAGGGTCGGGCAATCAGCCCCAGCATTTT. V usage is TRBV5-5 and J usage is TRBJ1-5, with 9 positions matching TRBD1. The CDR3 covers 16 residues. Losses at the gene ends were 2 bases for V and 2 bases for J; bases not matched to a gene: 5. CDR1 and CDR2 from the germline V gene are SGHKS and YYEKEE (reference sequence).

V is TRBV7-9 and J is TRBJ1-5; no clear D gene. Germline CDR1 is SEHNR and CDR2 is FQNEAQ (reference sequence). Trimming left V 5 bases short and J 1 base short, with 12 bases between. The CDR3 is 15 amino acids. DNA of the CDR3: TGTGCCAGCAGCCTCTCGACCGGGAGCAATCAGCCCCAGCATTTT. It translates to CASSLSTGSNQPQHF.

In this sample, this clone turned up a few times. CDR3 region: CASSPARGSNEKLFF. The CDR3 DNA is TGCGCCAGCAGCCCTGCTCGAGGGTCTAATGAAAAACTGTTTTTT. V usage is TRBV4-3 and J usage is TRBJ1-4; no firm D call. The CDR3 extends over 15 amino acids. Per germline, CDR1 LGHNA and CDR2 YSLEER. Trimming cost V 4 bases and J 3 bases, with 12 bases left between them.

This sequence joins TRBV5-6 and TRBJ1-3, with a weak D call TRBD1 (5 bases). V was shortened by 4 bases and J by 7 bases, with 18 bases between the two germline ends. The CDR3 consists of 15 residues. CDR1 is SGHDT and CDR2 is YYEEEE in the germline V gene. The CDR3, as DNA: TGTGCCAGCAGCCAAGTGCGACAGACGGGTAACACCATATATTTT. This gives the protein CASSQVRQTGNTIYF.

Note on this clone: The same CDR3 is also encoded by other DNA sequences in this sample. The gene calls are TRBV9 and TRBJ2-3, with TRBD2 identical over 7 bases. Germline values: CDR1 SGDLS, CDR2 YYNGEE. The V and J ends lost 3 bases and 0 bases, in that order; junction bases with no gene match: 1. This CDR3 region has 14 residues. The CDR3 loop reads CASSASGSTDTQYF. The CDR3 DNA reads as TGTGCCAGCAGCGCTAGCGGTAGCACAGATACGCAGTATTTT. Looking up the rest from reference TRBV9 and TRBJ2-3 gives the full variable domain: DSGVTQTPKHLITATGQRVTLRCSPRSGDLSVYWYQQSLDQGLQFLIQYYNGEERAKGNILERFSAQQFPDLHSELNLSSLELGDSALYFCASSASGSTDTQYFGPGTRLTVL.

This rearrangement joins TRBV19 to TRBJ1-4; TRBD1 matches 7 bases. Germline V CDR1 and CDR2: LNHDA, SQIVND (reference sequence). With 10 bases clipped from V and 7 bases from J, the junction kept 12 bases outside the gene matches. CDR3 length equals 14 residues. The CDR3 sequence is CATDNRGDGEKLFF. The CDR3 DNA reads TGTGCCACCGACAACAGGGGAGATGGTGAAAAACTGTTTTTT.

The chain is built from TRBV5-4 and TRBJ1-1, with D maybe TRBD1 (5 bases). V was pared by 4 bases and J by 0 bases, with 10 bases between. The CDR3 extends over 14 amino acids. Germline CDR1 reads SGHNT; CDR2 reads YYREEE (reference sequence). The CDR3 DNA follows: TGTGCCAGCAGCCTGGGACTCATGAACACTGAAGCTTTCTTT. Translating it yields CASSLGLMNTEAFF.

The J gene is TRBJ1-1, the V gene TRBV6-5; D uncertain. This CDR3 has 14 residues. Germline loops: CDR1 MNHEY, CDR2 SVGAGI. V was trimmed by 2 bases and J by 6 bases, leaving 13 bases between them. CDR3 bases: TGTGCCAGCAGTTACGGTCAGGCCCAACCTGAAGCTTTCTTT. Protein: CASSYGQAQPEAFF.